This paragraph reports one TCR beta chain. Its antigen remains unknown. This CDR3 region has 18 residues. Trimming took off 2 bases at V and 4 bases at J, with 24 bases between the two ends. Germline CDR1 is MNHEY and CDR2 is SMNVEV (reference sequence). The sample belongs to a study of cytomegalovirus exposure and HLA in healthy donors. The PCR was carried out with 60 Vbeta primers and 13 Jbeta primers. Some clones are missing from TCRdb's copy, which holds only in-frame ones; the method was immunoSEQ multiplex PCR. The profile covers approximately 210,000 clones, with roughly 80% appearing a single time and roughly 1.5% taken by the ten largest. Notes on the study in general: In an earlier analysis, productive rearrangement rates for most beta V segments clustered near 87% or 30%. At a 0.05 false discovery rate, a later analysis found around 15,000 TCR beta sequences to be associated with HLA alleles.

V gene TRBV27 combines with J gene TRBJ2-7; a possible D gene is TRBD2 (6 bases). The TCR was taken from a woman aged 45-65 years in good health and CMV-seronegative. Sequenced: PBMCs. Here the CDR3 reads CASSLRGIGSRGAYEQYF. CDR3 in DNA: TGTGCCAGCAGTTTAAGGGGAATCGGGAGTCGCGGAGCGTACGAGCAGTACTTC.